The TCR beta chain under discussion was sequenced for a study of cytomegalovirus exposure and HLA in healthy donors. Study-level points and caveats: Cytomegalovirus-associated TCR beta chains were listed, numbering 150 to 200. In the roughly 120 validation repertoires, a later analysis found that first-cohort TCR clusters tended to co-occur.

Produced via immunoSEQ multiplex PCR; TCRdb's table is partial and in-frame only. The sample lists approximately 300,000 clones; about nine tenths were seen once. Per the germline V gene, CDR1 is SEHNR and CDR2 is FQNEAQ (reference sequence). This CDR3 is 14 amino acids long. V was cut by 9 bases and J by 3 bases, with 14 bases left in between. On this clone itself: Its antigen is undetermined.

The rearrangement links TRBV7-9 to TRBJ1-4; D unresolved. The sample comprised PBMCs. The source is a young woman in good health and CMV-seronegative. CDR3 sequence: CASRAGWANEKLFF. For the CDR3, the DNA is TGTGCCAGTCGCGCGGGGTGGGCTAATGAAAAACTGTTTTTT.